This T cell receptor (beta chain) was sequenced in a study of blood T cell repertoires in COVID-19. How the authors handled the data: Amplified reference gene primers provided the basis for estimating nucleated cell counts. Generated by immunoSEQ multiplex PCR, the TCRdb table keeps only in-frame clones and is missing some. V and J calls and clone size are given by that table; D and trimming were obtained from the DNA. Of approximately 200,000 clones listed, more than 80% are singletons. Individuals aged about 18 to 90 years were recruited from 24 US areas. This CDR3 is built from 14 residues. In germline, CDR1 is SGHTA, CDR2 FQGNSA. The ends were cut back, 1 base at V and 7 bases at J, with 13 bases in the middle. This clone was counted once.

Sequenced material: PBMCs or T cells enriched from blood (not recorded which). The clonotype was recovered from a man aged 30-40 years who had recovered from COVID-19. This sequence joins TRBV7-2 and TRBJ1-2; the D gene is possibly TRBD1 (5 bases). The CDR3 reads CASSLEGRASGYTF. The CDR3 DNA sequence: TGTGCCAGCAGCTTAGAGGGCAGGGCTTCTGGCTACACCTTC.